Described below is a single T cell receptor (beta chain) sequence and its context. This clonotype was detected only a few times. No antigen is known for it. Base quality data are lacking; no much larger clone is found one base away. The intended sense of this specimen's treatment or condition label: allogeneic hematopoietic cell transplantation with graft depleted of TCRalphabeta T cells and CD19 B cells. TCRalphabeta/CD19-depleted allogeneic hematopoietic cell grafts were given to the transplant recipients, all of whom were children. This specimen belongs to a study of T-cell reconstitution after alpha-beta-depleted transplantation in children (TCRdb year 2016). A note on the overall study: The study quantitatively tracked T-cell immune reconstitution after TCRalphabeta/CD19-depleted allogeneic hematopoietic cell transplantation in children using TCR repertoire profiling.

The library relied on PCR. Sequencing was performed on an Illumina HiSeq 2500. To normalize quantification of the TCRbeta repertoire, the TCR libraries were built with molecular barcoding that relied on unique molecular identifiers. TCRdb reran the public reads through fastp at Q25 and MiXCR, keeping productive beta chains. All rows with the same CDR3 protein become a single entry with the most common DNA and genes. The sample data list fewer than 400,000 distinct CDR3 sequences, and roughly 21% of these were observed just once. The ten largest clones add up to over 9.5% of the sample. Broad study findings and their caveats: The apparently early recovery of alphabetaT-cell counts about two months after transplant reportedly depended on only several hundred rapidly expanded clones that came from non-depleted graft cells. Hyperexpanded clone frequencies declined over subsequent months; after one year, T-cell counts and TCRbeta diversity were mostly attributed to newly produced T cells. In some patients, the high TCRbeta diversity seen at day 60 was put down to recipient T cells and intrathymic progenitors that had survived conditioning.

In the germline V gene, CDR1 corresponds to MDHEN and CDR2 to SYDVKM. V was cut back by 6 bases and J by 0 bases, leaving a gap of 15 bases between them. Spanning cysteine to phenylalanine, the CDR3 consists of 16 amino acids. Left in the record is the CDR3 DNA by itself, 48 bases read in frame from the first base. The receptor comes from a male patient younger than 18 who had a stem cell transplant for acute lymphoblastic leukemia, so the T cells may come from the graft donor. The specimen comprised PBMCs, mostly from graft donor cells, sampled 180 days after TCRalphabeta/CD19-depleted stem cell transplant. The chain is encoded by TRBV28 joined to TRBJ1-5; the D gene is not confidently resolved. CDR3 region: CASSQAQGYSNQPQHF. The nucleotide sequence reads TGTGCCAGCAGCCAAGCGCAAGGATATAGCAATCAGCCCCAGCATTTT.